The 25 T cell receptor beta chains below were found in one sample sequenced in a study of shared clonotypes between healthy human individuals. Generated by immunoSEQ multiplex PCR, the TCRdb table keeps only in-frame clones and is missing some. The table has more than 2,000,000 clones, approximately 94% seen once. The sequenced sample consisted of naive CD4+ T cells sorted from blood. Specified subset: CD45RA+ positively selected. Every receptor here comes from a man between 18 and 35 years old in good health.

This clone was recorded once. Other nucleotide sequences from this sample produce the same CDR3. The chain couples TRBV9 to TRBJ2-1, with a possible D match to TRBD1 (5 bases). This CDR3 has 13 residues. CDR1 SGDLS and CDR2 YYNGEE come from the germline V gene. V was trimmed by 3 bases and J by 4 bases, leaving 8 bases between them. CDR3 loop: CASSGGLYNEQFF. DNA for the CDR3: TGTGCCAGCAGCGGGGGCCTATACAATGAGCAGTTCTTC.

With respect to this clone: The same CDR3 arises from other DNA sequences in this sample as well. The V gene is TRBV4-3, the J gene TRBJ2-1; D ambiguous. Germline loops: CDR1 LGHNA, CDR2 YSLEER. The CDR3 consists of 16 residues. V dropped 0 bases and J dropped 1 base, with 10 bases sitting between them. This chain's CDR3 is CASSQEGLSSYNEQFF. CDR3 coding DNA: TGCGCCAGCAGCCAAGAGGGATTATCTTCCTACAATGAGCAGTTCTTC.

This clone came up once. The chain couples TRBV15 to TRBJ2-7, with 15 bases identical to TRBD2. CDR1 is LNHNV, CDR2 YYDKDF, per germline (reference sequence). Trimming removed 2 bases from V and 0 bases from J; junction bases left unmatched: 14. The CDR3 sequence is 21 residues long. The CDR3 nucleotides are TGTGCCACCAGCAGATCCCCCTCACCGGGACTAGCGGGAGGTCCCTCCTACGAGCAGTACTTC. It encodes CATSRSPSPGLAGGPSYEQYF.

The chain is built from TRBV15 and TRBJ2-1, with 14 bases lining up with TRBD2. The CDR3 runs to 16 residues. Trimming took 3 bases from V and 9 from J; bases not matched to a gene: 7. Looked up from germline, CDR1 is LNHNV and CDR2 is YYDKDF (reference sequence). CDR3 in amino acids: CATSSRLAGGRREQFF. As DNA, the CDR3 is TGTGCCACCAGCAGCCGACTAGCGGGGGGGCGTCGTGAGCAGTTCTTC.

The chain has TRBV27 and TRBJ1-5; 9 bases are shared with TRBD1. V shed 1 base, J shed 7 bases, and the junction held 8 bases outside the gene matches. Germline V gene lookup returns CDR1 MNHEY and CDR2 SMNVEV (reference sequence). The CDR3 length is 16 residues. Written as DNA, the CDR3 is TGTGCCAGCAGTTTATGGGGACAGGGAACATCGCAGCCCCAGCATTTT. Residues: CASSLWGQGTSQPQHF.

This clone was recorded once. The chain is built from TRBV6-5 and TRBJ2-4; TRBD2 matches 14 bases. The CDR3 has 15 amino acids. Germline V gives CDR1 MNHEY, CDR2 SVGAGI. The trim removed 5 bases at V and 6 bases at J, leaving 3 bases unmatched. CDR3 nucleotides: TGTGCCAGCAGTCTTGGGACTAGCGGGGGAAACATTCAGTACTTC. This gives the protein CASSLGTSGGNIQYF.

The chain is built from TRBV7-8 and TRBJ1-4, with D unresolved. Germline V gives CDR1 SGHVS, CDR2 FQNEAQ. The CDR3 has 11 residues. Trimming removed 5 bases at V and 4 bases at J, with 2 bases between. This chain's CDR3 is CASSGNEKLFF. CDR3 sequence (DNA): TGTGCCAGCAGCGGTAATGAAAAACTGTTTTTT.

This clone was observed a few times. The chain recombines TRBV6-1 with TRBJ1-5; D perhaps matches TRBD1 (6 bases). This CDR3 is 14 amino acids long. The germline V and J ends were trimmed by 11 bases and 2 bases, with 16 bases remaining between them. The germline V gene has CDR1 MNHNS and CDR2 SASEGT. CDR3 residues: CAGTTGWGNQPQHF. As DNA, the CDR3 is TGTGCCGGAACGACAGGCTGGGGCAATCAGCCCCAGCATTTT.

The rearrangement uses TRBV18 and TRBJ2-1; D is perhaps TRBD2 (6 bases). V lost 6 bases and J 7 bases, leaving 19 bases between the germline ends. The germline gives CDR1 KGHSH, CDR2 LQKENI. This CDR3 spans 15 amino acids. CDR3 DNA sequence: TGTGCCAGCTCTCCCTTGGCGGGGTCTTTTAATGAGCAGTTCTTC. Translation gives CASSPLAGSFNEQFF.

The CDR3 DNA follows: TGTGCCAGCAGGTACAGGGGGCAAACCTACGAGCAGTACTTC. It codes for CASRYRGQTYEQYF. The V gene is TRBV27, the J gene TRBJ2-7, with 9 positions matching TRBD1. V lost 6 bases and J lost 2; bases outside the gene matches: 5. This CDR3 contains 14 residues. The germline V gene has CDR1 MNHEY and CDR2 SMNVEV (reference sequence).

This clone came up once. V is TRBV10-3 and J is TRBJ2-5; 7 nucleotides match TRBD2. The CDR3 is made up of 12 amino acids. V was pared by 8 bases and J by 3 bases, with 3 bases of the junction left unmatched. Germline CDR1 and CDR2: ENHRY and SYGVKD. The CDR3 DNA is TGTGCCATCGCGGCGGGAGAAGAGACCCAGTACTTC. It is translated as CAIAAGEETQYF.

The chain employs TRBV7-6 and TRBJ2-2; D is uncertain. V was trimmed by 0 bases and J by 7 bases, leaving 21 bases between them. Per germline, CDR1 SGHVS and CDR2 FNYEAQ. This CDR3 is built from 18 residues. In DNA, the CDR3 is TGTGCCAGCAGCTTAGCGCGTCACCCTCCGGGCAGTGGCGGGGAGCTGTTTTTT. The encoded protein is CASSLARHPPGSGGELFF.

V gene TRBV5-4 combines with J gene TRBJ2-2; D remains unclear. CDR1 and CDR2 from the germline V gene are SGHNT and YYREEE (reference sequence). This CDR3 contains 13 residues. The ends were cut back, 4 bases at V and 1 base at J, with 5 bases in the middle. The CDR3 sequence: CASSRENTGELFF. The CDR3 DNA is TGTGCCAGCAGCCGCGAGAACACCGGGGAGCTGTTTTTT.

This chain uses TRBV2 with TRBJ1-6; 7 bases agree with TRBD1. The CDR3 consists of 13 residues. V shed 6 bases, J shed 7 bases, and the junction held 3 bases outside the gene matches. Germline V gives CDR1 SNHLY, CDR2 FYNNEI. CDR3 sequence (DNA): TGTGCCAGCAGGCTCAGGGGGAATTCACCCCTCCACTTT. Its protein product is CASRLRGNSPLHF.

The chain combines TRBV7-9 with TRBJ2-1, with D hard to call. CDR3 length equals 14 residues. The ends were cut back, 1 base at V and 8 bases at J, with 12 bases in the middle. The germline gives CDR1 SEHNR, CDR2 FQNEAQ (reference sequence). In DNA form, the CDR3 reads TGTGCCAGCAGCTTAGGTACTACTCGTTATGAGCAGTTCTTC. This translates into CASSLGTTRYEQFF.

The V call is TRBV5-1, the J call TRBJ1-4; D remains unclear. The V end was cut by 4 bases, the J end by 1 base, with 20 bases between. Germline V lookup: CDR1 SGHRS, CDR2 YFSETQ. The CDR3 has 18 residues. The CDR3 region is CASSIGSTTHGTNEKLFF. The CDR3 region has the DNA TGCGCCAGCAGCATTGGATCTACTACCCACGGAACTAATGAAAAACTGTTTTTT.

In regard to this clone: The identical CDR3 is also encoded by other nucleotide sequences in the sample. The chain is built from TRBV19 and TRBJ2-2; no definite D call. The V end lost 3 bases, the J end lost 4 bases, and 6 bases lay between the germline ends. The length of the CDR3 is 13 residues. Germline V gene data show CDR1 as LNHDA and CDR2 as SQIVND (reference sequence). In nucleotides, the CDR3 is TGTGCCAGTAGTATCGTCGGCACCGGGGAGCTGTTTTTT. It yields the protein CASSIVGTGELFF.

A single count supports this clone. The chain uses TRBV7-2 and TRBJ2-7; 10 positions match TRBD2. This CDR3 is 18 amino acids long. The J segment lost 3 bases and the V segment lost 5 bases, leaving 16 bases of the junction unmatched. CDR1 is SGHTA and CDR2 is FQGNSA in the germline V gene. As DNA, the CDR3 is TGTGCCAGCAGCCTCGGAGGCCTAGCGGGAGTAACATTCTACGAGCAGTACTTC. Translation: CASSLGGLAGVTFYEQYF.

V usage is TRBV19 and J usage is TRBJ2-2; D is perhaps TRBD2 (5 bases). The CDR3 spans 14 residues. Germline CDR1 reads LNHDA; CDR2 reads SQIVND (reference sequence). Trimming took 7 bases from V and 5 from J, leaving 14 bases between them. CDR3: CASMGNGLTGELFF. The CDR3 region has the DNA TGTGCCAGTATGGGGAACGGACTGACCGGGGAGCTGTTTTTT.

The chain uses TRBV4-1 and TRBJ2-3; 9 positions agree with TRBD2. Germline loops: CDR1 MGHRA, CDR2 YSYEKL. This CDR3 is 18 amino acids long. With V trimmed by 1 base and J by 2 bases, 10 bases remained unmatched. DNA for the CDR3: TGCGCCAGCAGCCAAGGGGGACTAGCCGCACTAAACACAGATACGCAGTATTTT. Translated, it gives CASSQGGLAALNTDTQYF.

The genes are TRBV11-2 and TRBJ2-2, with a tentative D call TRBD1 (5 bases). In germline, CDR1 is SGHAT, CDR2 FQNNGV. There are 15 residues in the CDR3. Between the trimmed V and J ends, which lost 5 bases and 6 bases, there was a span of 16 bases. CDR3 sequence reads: CASSPGSRVPGELFF. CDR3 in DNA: TGTGCCAGCAGCCCGGGTAGCAGGGTCCCCGGGGAGCTGTTTTTT.

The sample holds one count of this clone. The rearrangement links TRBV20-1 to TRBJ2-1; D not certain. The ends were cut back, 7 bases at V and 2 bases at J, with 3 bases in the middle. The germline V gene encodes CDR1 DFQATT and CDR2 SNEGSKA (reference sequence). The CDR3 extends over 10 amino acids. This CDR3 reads CSVAYNEQFF. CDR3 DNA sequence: TGCAGTGTGGCCTACAATGAGCAGTTCTTC.

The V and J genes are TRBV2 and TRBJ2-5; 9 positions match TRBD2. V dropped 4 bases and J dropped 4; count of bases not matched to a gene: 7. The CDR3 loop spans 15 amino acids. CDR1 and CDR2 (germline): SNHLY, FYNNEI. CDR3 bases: TGTGCCAGCAGTGCATTGGCGGGAGGGAGAGAGACCCAGTACTTC. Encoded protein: CASSALAGGRETQYF.

CDR3: CASSLTSAGGWTEAFF. The DNA of the CDR3 is TGTGCCAGCAGCTTGACTTCGGCAGGGGGGTGGACTGAAGCTTTCTTT. The genes are TRBV11-2 and TRBJ1-1, with 7 bases that match TRBD1. Germline V gene lookup returns CDR1 SGHAT and CDR2 FQNNGV. Losses at the gene ends were 3 bases for V and 5 bases for J; bases not matched to a gene: 12. The length of the CDR3 is 16 residues.

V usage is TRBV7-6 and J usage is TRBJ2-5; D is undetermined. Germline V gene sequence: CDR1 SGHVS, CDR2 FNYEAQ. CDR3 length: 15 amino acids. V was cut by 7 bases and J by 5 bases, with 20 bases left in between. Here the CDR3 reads CASTLMRNSRETQYF. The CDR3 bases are TGTGCCAGCACCCTGATGAGGAACAGCCGGGAGACCCAGTACTTC.